The clone carrying this TCR beta chain was seen ten or more times. This record belongs to a study of spatial heterogeneity in lung cancer. TCRdb ran MiXCR on the 5' RACE reads and lists one entry per CDR3 protein. Among about 18,000 distinct CDR3 sequences listed, about 10% were seen once. CDR3 size: 13 residues. CDR1 MNHNS and CDR2 SASEGT come from the germline V gene. V gave up 2 bases and J gave up 10 bases, with 14 bases separating them. Time point indicated: blood at routine non-recurrence follow-up after resection. The chain is built from TRBV6-1 and TRBJ1-1; D is undetermined. The sequenced sample was PBMCs, obtained at follow-up. This sequence was found in a male donor with early-stage non-small cell lung cancer. The CDR3 sequence is CASSESSGRGAFF. The CDR3 nucleotides read TGTGCCAGCAGTGAATCAAGTGGGCGAGGAGCTTTCTTT.